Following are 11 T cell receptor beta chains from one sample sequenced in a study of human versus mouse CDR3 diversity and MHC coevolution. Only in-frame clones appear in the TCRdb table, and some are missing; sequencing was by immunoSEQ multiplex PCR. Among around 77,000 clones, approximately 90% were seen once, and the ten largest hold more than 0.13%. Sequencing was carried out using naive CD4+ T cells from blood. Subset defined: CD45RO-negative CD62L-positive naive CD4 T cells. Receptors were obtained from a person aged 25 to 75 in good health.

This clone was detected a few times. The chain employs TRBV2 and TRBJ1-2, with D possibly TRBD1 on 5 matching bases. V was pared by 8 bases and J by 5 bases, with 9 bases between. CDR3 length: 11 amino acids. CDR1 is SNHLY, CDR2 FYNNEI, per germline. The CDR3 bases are TGTGCCAGCGGGGCGGGATATGGCTACACCTTC. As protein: CASGAGYGYTF.

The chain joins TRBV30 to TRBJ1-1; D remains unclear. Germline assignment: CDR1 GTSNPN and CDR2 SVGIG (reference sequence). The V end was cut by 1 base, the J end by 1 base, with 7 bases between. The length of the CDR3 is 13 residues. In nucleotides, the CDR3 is TGTGCCTGGAGTGCGGAGTCGAACACTGAAGCTTTCTTT. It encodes CAWSAESNTEAFF.

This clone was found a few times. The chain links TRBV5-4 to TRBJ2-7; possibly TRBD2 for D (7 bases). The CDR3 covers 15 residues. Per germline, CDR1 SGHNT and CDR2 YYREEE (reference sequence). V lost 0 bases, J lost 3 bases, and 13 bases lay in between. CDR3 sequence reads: CASSLAGGRNYEQYF. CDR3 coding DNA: TGTGCCAGCAGCTTGGCGGGGGGCAGAAACTACGAGCAGTACTTC.

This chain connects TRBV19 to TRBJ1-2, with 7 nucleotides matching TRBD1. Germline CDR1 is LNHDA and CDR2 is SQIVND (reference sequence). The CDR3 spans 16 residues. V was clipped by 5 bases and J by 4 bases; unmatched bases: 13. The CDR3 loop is CASSLKGGGSSYGYTF. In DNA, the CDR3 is TGTGCCAGTAGTCTCAAAGGAGGGGGCTCCTCCTATGGCTACACCTTC.

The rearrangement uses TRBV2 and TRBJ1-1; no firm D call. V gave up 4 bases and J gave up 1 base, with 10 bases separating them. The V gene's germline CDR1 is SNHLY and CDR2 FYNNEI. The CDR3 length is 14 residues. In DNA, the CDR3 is TGTGCCAGCAGTGTCGGACGGGAGAACACTGAAGCTTTCTTT. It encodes CASSVGRENTEAFF.

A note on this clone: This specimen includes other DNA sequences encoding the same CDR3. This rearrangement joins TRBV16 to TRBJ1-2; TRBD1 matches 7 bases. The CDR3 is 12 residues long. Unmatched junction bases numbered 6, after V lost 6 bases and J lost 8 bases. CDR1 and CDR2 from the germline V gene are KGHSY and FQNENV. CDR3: CASSATGDGYTF. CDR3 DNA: TGTGCCAGCAGTGCAACAGGGGACGGCTACACCTTC.

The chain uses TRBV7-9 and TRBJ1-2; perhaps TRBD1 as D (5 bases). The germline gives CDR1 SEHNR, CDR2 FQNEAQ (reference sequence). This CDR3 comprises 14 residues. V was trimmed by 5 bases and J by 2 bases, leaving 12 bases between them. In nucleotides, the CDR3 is TGTGCCAGCAGCCGCGCGGAGGGGAACTATGGCTACACCTTC. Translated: CASSRAEGNYGYTF.

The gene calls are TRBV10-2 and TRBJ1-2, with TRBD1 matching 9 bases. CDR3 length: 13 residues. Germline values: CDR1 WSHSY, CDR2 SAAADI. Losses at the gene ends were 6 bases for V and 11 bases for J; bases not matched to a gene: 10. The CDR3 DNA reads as TGCGCCAGCAGAGCCGGGGACAGGGCGGTGTACACCTTC. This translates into CASRAGDRAVYTF.

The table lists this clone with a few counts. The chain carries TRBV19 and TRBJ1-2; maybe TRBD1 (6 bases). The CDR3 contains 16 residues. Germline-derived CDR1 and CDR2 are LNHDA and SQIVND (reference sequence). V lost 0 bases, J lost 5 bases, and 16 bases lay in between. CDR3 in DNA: TGTGCCAGTAGTATAGATCTCCTCGACAGGTCTTATGGCTACACCTTC. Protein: CASSIDLLDRSYGYTF.

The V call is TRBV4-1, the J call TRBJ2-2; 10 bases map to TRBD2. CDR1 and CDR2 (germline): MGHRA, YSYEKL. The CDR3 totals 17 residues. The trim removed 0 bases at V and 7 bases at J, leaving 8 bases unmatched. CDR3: CASSQDFSGRLYGELFF. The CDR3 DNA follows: TGCGCCAGCAGCCAAGATTTTAGCGGGAGGCTCTACGGGGAGCTGTTTTTT.

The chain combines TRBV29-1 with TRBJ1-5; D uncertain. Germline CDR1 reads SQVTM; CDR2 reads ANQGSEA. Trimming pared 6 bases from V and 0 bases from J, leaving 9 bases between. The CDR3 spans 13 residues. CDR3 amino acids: CSVVENSNQPQHF. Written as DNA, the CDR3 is TGCAGCGTCGTGGAGAATAGCAATCAGCCCCAGCATTTT.